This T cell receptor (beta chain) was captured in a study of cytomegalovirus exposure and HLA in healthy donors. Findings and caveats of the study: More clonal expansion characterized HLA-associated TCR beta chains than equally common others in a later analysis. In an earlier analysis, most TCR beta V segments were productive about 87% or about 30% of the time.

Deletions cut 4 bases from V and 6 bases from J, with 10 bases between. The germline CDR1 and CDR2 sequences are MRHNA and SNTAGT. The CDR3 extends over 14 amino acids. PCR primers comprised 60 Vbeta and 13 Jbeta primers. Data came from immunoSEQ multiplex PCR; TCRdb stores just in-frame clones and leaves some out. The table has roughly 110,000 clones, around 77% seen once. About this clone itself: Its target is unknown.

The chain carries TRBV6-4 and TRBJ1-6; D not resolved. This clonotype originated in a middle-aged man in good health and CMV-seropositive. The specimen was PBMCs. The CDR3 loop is CASSVYASNSPLHF. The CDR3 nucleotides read TGTGCCAGCAGTGTGTACGCGAGTAATTCACCCCTCCACTTT.